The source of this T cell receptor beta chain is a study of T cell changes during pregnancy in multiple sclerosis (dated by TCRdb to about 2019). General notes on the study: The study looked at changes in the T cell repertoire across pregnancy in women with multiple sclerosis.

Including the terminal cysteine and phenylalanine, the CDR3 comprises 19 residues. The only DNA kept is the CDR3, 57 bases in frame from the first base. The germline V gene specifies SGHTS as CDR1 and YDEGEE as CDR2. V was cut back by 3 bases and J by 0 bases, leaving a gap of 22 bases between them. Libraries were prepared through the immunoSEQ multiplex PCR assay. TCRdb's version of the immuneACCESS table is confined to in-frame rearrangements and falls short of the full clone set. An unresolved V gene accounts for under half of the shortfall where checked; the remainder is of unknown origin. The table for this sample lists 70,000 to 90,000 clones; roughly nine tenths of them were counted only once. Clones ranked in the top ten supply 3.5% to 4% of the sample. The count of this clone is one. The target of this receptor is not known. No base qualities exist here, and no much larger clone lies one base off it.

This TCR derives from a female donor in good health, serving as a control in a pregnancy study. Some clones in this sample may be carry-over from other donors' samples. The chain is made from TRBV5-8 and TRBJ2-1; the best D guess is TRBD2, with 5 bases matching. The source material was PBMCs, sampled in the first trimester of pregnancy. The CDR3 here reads CASSSSPGSWISSYNEQFF. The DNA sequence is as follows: TGTGCCAGCAGCTCCTCGCCGGGGTCGTGGATAAGCTCCTACAATGAGCAGTTCTTC.